This T cell receptor (beta chain) originates from a study of T cell clones after liver transplantation. Study information: Samples came from ITN030ST, which attempted immunosuppression withdrawal within 2 years of liver transplantation. Pre-transplant mixed lymphocyte reactions yielded third-party-reactive TCRbeta sequences as comparators for graft-donor-reactive sequences. TCRbeta sequencing after a pre-transplant mixed lymphocyte reaction identified graft-donor-reactive clones, later tracked in post-transplant blood.

Measured with immunoSEQ multiplex PCR; TCRdb has only the in-frame clones, and not every one. The sample has 49,000 or so clones, over 55% seen once. The CDR3 totals 15 residues. Trimming cost V 5 bases and J 0 bases, with 12 bases left between them. CDR1 is MNHEY and CDR2 is SVGAGI in the germline V gene. A note on this clone: The sample carries other DNA sequences with the same CDR3.

This receptor was taken from a human patient who received a liver transplant. Part of the T cell pool may stem from the graft donor. The specimen comprised CD4+ T cells from blood, sampled approximately 54 months after liver transplant. The chain employs TRBV6-5 and TRBJ2-3, with TRBD1 as a possible D gene (6 bases). CDR3 DNA sequence: TGTGCCAGCAGTAGAGGGACATCGAGCACAGATACGCAGTATTTT. As protein: CASSRGTSSTDTQYF.